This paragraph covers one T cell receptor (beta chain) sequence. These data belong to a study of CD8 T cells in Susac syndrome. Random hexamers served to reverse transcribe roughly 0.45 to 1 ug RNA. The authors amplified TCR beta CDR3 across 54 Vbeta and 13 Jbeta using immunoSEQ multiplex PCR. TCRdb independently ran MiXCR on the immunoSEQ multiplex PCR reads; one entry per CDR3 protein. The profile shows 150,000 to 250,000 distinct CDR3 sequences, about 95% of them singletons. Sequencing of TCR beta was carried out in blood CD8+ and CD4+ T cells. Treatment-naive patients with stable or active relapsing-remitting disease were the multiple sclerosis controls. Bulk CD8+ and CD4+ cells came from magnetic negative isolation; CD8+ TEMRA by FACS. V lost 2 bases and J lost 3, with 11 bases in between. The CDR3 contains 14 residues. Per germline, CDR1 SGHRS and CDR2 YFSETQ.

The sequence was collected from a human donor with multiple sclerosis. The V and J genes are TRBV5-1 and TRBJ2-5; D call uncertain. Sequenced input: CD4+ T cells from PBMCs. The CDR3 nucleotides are TGCGCCAGCAGCTTAGGGCACCAAGAAGAGACCCAGTACTTC. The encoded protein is CASSLGHQEETQYF.